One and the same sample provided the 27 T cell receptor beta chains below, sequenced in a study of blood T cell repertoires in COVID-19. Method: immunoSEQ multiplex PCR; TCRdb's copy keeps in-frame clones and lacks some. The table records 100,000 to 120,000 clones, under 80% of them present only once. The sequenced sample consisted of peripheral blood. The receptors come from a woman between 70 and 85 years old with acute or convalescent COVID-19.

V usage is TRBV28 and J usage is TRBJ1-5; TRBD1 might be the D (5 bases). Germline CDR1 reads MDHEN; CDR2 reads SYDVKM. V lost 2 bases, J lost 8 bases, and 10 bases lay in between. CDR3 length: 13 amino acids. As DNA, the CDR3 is TGTGCCAGCAGTTTACGGTGGGGCAAGCCCCAGCATTTT. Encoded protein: CASSLRWGKPQHF.

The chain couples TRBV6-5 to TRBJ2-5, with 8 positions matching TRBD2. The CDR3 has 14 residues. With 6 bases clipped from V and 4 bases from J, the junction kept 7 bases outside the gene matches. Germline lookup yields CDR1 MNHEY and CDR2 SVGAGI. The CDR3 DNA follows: TGTGCCAGCAGGCCCACTAGCGGATCAGAGACCCAGTACTTC. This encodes CASRPTSGSETQYF.

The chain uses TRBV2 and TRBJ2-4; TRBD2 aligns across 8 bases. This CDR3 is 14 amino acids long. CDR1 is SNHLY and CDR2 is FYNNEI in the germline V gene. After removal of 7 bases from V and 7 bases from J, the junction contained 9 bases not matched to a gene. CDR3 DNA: TGTGCCAGCACCGGGGGGGCAGGGACGAACATTCAGTACTTC. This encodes CASTGGAGTNIQYF.

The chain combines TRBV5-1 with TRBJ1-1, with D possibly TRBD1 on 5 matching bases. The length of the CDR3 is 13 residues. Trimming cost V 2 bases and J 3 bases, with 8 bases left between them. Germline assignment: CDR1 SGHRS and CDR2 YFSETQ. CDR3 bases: TGCGCCAGCAGCTTTGCAGGGCACACTGAAGCTTTCTTT. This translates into CASSFAGHTEAFF.

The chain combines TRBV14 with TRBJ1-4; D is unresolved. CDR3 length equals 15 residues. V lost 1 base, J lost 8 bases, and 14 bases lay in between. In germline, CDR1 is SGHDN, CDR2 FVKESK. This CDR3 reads CASSQVRSGLEKLFF. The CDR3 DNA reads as TGTGCCAGCAGCCAAGTGCGCTCAGGACTCGAAAAACTGTTTTTT.

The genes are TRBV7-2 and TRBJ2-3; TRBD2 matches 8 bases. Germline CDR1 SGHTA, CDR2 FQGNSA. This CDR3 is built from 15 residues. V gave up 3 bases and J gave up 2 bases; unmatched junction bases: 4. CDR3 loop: CASSFSGSSTDTQYF. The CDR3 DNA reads TGTGCCAGCAGCTTCAGCGGGAGTTCCACAGATACGCAGTATTTT.

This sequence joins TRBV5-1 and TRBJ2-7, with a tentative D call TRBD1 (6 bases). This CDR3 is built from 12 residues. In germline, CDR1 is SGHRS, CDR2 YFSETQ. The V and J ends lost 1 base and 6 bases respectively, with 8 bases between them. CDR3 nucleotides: TGCGCCAGCAGCTTGACAGGGACCGAGCAGTACTTC. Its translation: CASSLTGTEQYF.

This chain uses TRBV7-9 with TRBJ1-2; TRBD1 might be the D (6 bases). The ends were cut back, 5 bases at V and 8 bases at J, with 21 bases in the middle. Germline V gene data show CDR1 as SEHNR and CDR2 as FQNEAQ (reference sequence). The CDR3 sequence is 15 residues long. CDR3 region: CASSPTLGGQIGYTF. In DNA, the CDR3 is TGTGCCAGCAGCCCCACCCTCGGGGGGCAAATCGGCTACACCTTC.

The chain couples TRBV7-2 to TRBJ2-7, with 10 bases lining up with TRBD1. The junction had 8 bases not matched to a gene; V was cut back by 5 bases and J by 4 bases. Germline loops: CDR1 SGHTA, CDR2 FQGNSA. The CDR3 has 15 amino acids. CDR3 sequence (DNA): TGTGCCAGCAGCCCAGGGTCGGGACAGGGGTACGAGCAGTACTTC. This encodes CASSPGSGQGYEQYF. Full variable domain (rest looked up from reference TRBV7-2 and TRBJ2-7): GAGVSQSPSNKVTEKGKDVELRCDPISGHTALYWYRQSLGQGLEFLIYFQGNSAPDKSGLPSDRFSAERTGGSVSTLTIQRTQQEDSAVYLCASSPGSGQGYEQYFGPGTRLTVT.

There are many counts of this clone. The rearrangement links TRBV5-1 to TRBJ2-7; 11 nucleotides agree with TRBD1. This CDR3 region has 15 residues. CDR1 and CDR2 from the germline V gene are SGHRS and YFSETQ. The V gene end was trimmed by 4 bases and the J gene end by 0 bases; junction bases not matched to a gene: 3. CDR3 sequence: CASSDGTGGSYEQYF. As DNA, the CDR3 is TGCGCCAGCAGCGATGGGACAGGGGGCTCCTACGAGCAGTACTTC.

CDR3: CASSPRGGTGYGYTF. CDR3 DNA: TGTGCCAGCAGCCCCCGTGGGGGGACGGGCTATGGCTACACCTTC. V usage is TRBV7-9 and J usage is TRBJ1-2; D may be TRBD1 (5 bases). The V and J ends lost 5 bases and 4 bases respectively, with 17 bases between them. Germline assignment: CDR1 SEHNR and CDR2 FQNEAQ (reference sequence). This CDR3 contains 15 residues.

CDR3 sequence reads: CASSLGGRANYGYTF. CDR3 nucleotide sequence: TGTGCCAGCAGCTTGGGAGGCAGGGCGAACTATGGCTACACCTTC. The rearrangement links TRBV5-8 to TRBJ1-2; tentatively, D is TRBD1 (5 bases). There are 15 residues in the CDR3. V was trimmed by 0 bases and J by 2 bases, leaving 11 bases between them. Germline-derived CDR1 and CDR2 are SGHTS and YDEGEE.

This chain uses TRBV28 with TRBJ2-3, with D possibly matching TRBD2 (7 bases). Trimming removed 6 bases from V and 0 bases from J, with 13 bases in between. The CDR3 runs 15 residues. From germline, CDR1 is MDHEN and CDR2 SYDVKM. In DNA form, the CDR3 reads TGTGCCAGCAGCACCCCGGGGGGCAGCACAGATACGCAGTATTTT. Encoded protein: CASSTPGGSTDTQYF.

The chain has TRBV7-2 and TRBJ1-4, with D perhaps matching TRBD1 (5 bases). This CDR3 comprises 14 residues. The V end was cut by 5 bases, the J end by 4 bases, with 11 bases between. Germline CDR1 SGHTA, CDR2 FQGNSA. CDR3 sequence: CASSPGQGNEKLFF. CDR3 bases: TGTGCCAGCAGCCCGGGCCAGGGTAATGAAAAACTGTTTTTT.

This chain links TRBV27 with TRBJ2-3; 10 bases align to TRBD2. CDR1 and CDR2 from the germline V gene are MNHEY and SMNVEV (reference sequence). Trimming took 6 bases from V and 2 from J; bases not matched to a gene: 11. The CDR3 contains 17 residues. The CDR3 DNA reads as TGTGCCAGCAGCCATTCTAGCGGGGGCCTAATCACAGATACGCAGTATTTT. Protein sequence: CASSHSSGGLITDTQYF.

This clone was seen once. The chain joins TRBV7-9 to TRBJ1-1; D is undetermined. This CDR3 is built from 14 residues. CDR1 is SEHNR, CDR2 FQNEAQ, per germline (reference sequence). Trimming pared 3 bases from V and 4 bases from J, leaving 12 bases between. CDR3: CASSFRGESTEAFF. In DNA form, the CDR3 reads TGTGCCAGCAGCTTCCGCGGGGAGAGCACTGAAGCTTTCTTT.

Here the CDR3 reads CASRGTETSYEQYF. CDR3 in DNA: TGTGCCAGCAGGGGGACAGAAACCTCCTACGAGCAGTACTTC. The chain carries TRBV2 and TRBJ2-7, with 7 bases identical to TRBD1. CDR1 is SNHLY, CDR2 FYNNEI, per germline. V shed 6 bases and J 0 bases; nucleotides not matched to a gene: 5. The CDR3 covers 14 residues.

CDR3 region: CASSLAVREDSPLHF. The CDR3 DNA reads TGCGCCAGCAGCTTGGCCGTGAGGGAGGATTCACCCCTCCACTTT. The chain links TRBV5-1 to TRBJ1-6; D is uncertain. The CDR3 runs to 15 residues. Trimming stripped 0 bases from V and 8 bases from J, with 12 bases between. CDR1 and CDR2 (germline): SGHRS, YFSETQ.

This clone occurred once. In DNA, the CDR3 is TGTGCCAGCAGCCGCGGGGGGTACACAGATACGCAGTATTTT. It yields the protein CASSRGGYTDTQYF. This chain uses TRBV3-1 (or the pseudogene TRBV3-2) with TRBJ2-3; 8 bases are a match to TRBD2. Germline CDR1 reads LGHDT; CDR2 reads YNNKEL (reference sequence). Germline trimming cut 4 bases from V and 2 bases from J; bases unmatched to any gene: 2. CDR3 length equals 14 residues.

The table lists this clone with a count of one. The CDR3: CASSPGQVSNQPQHF. As DNA, the CDR3 is TGTGCCAGCAGCCCGGGACAGGTTTCCAATCAGCCCCAGCATTTT. This chain uses TRBV5-5 with TRBJ1-5; 8 nucleotides agree with TRBD1. The CDR3 length is 15 residues. The V and J ends lost 4 bases and 3 bases, in that order; junction bases with no gene match: 6. Germline CDR1 and CDR2: SGHKS and YYEKEE (reference sequence).

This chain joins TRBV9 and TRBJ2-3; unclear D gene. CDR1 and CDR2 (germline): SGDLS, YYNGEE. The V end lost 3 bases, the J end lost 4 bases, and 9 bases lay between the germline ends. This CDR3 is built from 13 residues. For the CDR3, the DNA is TGTGCCAGCAGCGCCCAAGTAGCAGATACGCAGTATTTT. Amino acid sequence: CASSAQVADTQYF.

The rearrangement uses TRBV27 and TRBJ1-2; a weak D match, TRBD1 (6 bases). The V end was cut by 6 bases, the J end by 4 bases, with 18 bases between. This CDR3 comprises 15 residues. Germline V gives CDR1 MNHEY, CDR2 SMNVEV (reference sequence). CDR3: CASRTTGSGSYGYTF. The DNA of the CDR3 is TGTGCCAGCAGGACTACAGGGAGCGGGAGCTATGGCTACACCTTC.

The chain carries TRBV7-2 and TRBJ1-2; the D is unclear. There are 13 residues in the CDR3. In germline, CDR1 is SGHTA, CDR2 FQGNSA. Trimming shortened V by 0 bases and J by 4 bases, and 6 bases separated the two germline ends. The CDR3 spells CASSLAPRYGYTF. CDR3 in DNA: TGTGCCAGCAGCTTAGCCCCCCGCTATGGCTACACCTTC.

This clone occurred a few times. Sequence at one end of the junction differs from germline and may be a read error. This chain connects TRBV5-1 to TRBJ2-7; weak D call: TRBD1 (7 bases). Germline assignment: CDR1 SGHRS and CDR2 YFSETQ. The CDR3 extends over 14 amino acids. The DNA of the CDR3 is TGCGCCAGCAGCTTGGCCCCCGACAGGGAGGCCCTCCTTTTC. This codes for CASSLAPDREALLF.

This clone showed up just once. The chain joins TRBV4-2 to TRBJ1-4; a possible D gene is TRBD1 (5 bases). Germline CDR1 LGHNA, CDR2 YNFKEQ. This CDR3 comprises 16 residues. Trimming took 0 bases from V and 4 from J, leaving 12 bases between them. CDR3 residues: CASSQDRGNLNEKLFF. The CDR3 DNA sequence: TGTGCCAGCAGCCAAGATAGGGGCAACCTTAATGAAAAACTGTTTTTT.

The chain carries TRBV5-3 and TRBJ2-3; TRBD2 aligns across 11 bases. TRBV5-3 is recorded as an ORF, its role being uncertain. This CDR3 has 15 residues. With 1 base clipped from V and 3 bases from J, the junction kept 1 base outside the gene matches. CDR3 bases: TGTGCCAGAAGCTTGCCTAGCGGGGGGACAGATACGCAGTATTTT. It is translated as CARSLPSGGTDTQYF.

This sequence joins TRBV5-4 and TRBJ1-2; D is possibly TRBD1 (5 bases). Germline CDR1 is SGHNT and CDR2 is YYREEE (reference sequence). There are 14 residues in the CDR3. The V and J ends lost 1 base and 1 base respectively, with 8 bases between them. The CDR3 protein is CASSLSGGNYGYTF. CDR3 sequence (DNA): TGTGCCAGCAGCTTGTCGGGGGGTAACTATGGCTACACCTTC.